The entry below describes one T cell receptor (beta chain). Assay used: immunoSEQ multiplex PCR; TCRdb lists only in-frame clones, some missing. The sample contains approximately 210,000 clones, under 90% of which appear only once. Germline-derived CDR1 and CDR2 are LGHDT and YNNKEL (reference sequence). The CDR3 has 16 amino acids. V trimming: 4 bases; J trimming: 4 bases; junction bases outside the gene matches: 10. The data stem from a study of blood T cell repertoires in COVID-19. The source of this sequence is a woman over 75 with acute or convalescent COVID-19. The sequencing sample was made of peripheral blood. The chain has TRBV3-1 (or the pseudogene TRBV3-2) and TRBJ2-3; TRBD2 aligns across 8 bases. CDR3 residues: CASSPRGGGAADTQYF. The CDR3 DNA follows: TGTGCCAGCAGCCCTCGGGGGGGCGGGGCGGCAGATACGCAGTATTTT.